This T cell receptor beta chain was captured by sequencing in a study of cytomegalovirus exposure and HLA in healthy donors. A word on this clone: Antigen: not known.

60 Vbeta and 13 Jbeta primers were used in PCR. The assay was immunoSEQ multiplex PCR, and TCRdb's table has in-frame clones only and misses some. The sample holds about 160,000 clones, about three quarters seen once. Overall study results and limits: Generally TCR sequences proved uncommon, though certain public TCRs appeared in numerous donors.

CDR1 SGHDT and CDR2 YYEEEE come from the germline V gene. Trimming took 3 bases from V and 3 from J, leaving 22 bases between them. The CDR3 extends over 19 amino acids. This clonotype originated in a woman aged 45-60 years in good health and CMV-seropositive. What was sequenced was PBMCs. The chain has TRBV5-6 and TRBJ2-6; tentative D call: TRBD2 (7 bases). This CDR3 is CASSSAGDKGVDGANVLTF. In DNA, the CDR3 is TGTGCCAGCAGCTCGGCGGGGGATAAGGGGGTCGATGGGGCCAACGTCCTGACTTTC.